This TCR beta chain was observed in a study of blood T cell repertoires in COVID-19. Whole-study context: The cDNA or gDNA used as material had been derived from T cells, B-cell-depleted T cells, or PBMCs.

Only in-frame clones appear in the TCRdb table, and some are missing; sequencing was by immunoSEQ multiplex PCR. The table has more than 140,000 clones, 85% to 90% seen once. V lost 4 bases, J lost 0 bases, and 12 bases lay in between. This CDR3 is built from 15 residues. Germline values: CDR1 SEHNR, CDR2 FQNEAQ (reference sequence). The sample was peripheral blood. The clonotype comes from a woman in her fifties or sixties with acute or convalescent COVID-19. This chain links TRBV7-9 with TRBJ1-1; D not certain. The CDR3 loop is CASSYIRGLNTEAFF. The CDR3 bases are TGTGCCAGCAGCTATATCCGAGGGTTGAACACTGAAGCTTTCTTT.